One and the same sample provided the 23 T cell receptor beta chains below, sequenced in a study of T cells in localized non-small cell lung cancer (dated by TCRdb to about 2020). Preparation of the library involved the immunoSEQ multiplex PCR assay. TCRdb re-hosts the immuneACCESS table, in-frame sequences only. Its copies lack some clones; in the studies checked, an unresolved V gene accounts for under half of them, and the cause for the rest is not known. Recorded for this sample are some 8,200 clones; less than 60% of them occurred a single time. The top ten constitute 8% of the sample. Here the sequenced sample was lymph node tissue, taken before any cancer treatment. These receptors all come from a male donor older than 55 with stage I squamous cell lung carcinoma.

The gene calls are TRBV11-3 and TRBJ2-7; no reliable D call. Germline V gene data show CDR1 as SGHNT and CDR2 as YENEEA. The CDR3 spans 14 residues. The V gene lost 1 base and the J gene lost 2 bases, with 9 bases spanning the gap. This chain's CDR3 is CASSLVSSTYEQYF. The DNA for the CDR3 is TGTGCCAGCAGCTTAGTGTCCAGTACCTACGAGCAGTACTTC.

In this sample, this clone turned up once. This chain uses TRBV10-2 with TRBJ2-7; 11 nucleotides align to TRBD2. Losses at the gene ends were 2 bases for V and 7 bases for J; bases not matched to a gene: 7. The CDR3 has 15 amino acids. Germline V gene lookup returns CDR1 WSHSY and CDR2 SAAADI. The CDR3 DNA is TGCGCCAGCAGTGAGATAGCGGGAGGGCCGGGGGAGCAGTACTTC. Protein sequence: CASSEIAGGPGEQYF.

A single count supports this clone. This chain joins TRBV11-3 and TRBJ1-3; 7 nucleotides line up with TRBD1. V was clipped by 1 base and J by 4 bases; unmatched bases: 10. From germline, CDR1 is SGHNT and CDR2 YENEEA. The CDR3 contains 17 residues. CDR3 sequence (DNA): TGTGCCAGCAGCTTAGGGTCAGGGGGAGGAGGAGGAAACACCATATATTTT. Translation: CASSLGSGGGGGNTIYF.

The chain combines TRBV11-3 with TRBJ2-6, with D unresolved. The CDR3 runs to 15 residues. In germline, CDR1 is SGHNT, CDR2 YENEEA. The V end lost 5 bases, the J end lost 4 bases, and 12 bases lay between the germline ends. CDR3 sequence (DNA): TGTGCCAGCAGCGGCAGCCTTTCCGGGGCCAACGTCCTGACTTTC. This translates into CASSGSLSGANVLTF.

In its sample, this clone was seen once. The chain has TRBV18 and TRBJ1-2; TRBD1 aligns across 7 bases. This CDR3 is built from 15 residues. The junction had 7 bases not matched to a gene; V was cut back by 3 bases and J by 3 bases. CDR1 is KGHSH, CDR2 LQKENI, per germline. The CDR3 sequence is CASSPSDRTHYGYTF. CDR3 in DNA: TGTGCCAGCTCACCCTCGGACAGGACCCACTATGGCTACACCTTC.

Written as DNA, the CDR3 is TGCGCCAGCAGTCGGGACAGTCTCTCCTACAAGCAGTACTTC. This codes for CASSRDSLSYKQYF. The chain has TRBV1 and TRBJ2-7; the D call in the table, TRBD1, was not verified against the DNA. TRBV1 is recorded as a pseudogene. This CDR3 comprises 14 residues.

The chain is built from TRBV7-7 and TRBJ2-5; 13 nucleotides align to TRBD2. Germline lookup yields CDR1 SSHAT and CDR2 FNYEAQ (reference sequence). V trimming: 5 bases; J trimming: 2 bases; junction bases outside the gene matches: 5. The CDR3 is made up of 16 amino acids. The CDR3 DNA is TGTGCCAGCAGCCCGGGGACTAGCGGGATTCAAGAGACCCAGTACTTC. It is translated as CASSPGTSGIQETQYF. Filled out from reference TRBV7-7 and TRBJ2-5, the complete variable domain reads GAGVSQSPRYKVTKRGQDVTLRCDPISSHATLYWYQQALGQGPEFLTYFNYEAQPDKSGLPSDRFSAERPEGSISTLTIQRTEQRDSAMYRCASSPGTSGIQETQYFGPGTRLLVL.

The V and J genes are TRBV28 and TRBJ1-1; D call uncertain. V dropped 3 bases and J dropped 0 bases, with 5 bases sitting between them. Per germline, CDR1 MDHEN and CDR2 SYDVKM. The CDR3 runs to 13 residues. The CDR3 DNA follows: TGTGCCAGCAGTTTGCGGGTGAACACTGAAGCTTTCTTT. Translated, it gives CASSLRVNTEAFF.

The J gene is TRBJ2-1, the V gene TRBV13, with 10 bases aligning to TRBD2. Germline CDR1 reads PRHDT; CDR2 reads FYEKMQ (reference sequence). This CDR3 comprises 14 residues. The J segment lost 6 bases and the V segment lost 6 bases, leaving 5 bases of the junction unmatched. The CDR3 DNA sequence: TGTGCCAGCAGTCCACGGACTAGCGGCAATGAGCAGTTCTTC. As protein: CASSPRTSGNEQFF.

The chain carries TRBV6-8 and TRBJ2-7; 8 bases match TRBD1. V gave up 5 bases and J gave up 2 bases; unmatched junction bases: 2. The CDR3 totals 13 residues. The germline CDR1 and CDR2 sequences are MNHGY and SAAAGT. The CDR3 DNA is TGTGCCAGCAGTCGGACAGGGCCCTACGAGCAGTACTTC. Residues: CASSRTGPYEQYF.

The chain couples TRBV6-7 to TRBJ1-2, with TRBD1 identical over 12 bases. Being an ORF, TRBV6-7 has a function that is uncertain. Trimming at V came to 10 bases and at J to 7 bases, leaving 13 bases not matched to a gene. There are 15 residues in the CDR3. CDR3 region: CATLIEGTGGVGYTF. CDR3 nucleotide sequence: TGTGCCACTCTCATCGAAGGGACAGGGGGCGTTGGCTACACCTTC.

The V and J genes are TRBV9 and TRBJ2-1; 10 bases match TRBD2. V was clipped by 4 bases and J by 6 bases; unmatched bases: 4. Germline values: CDR1 SGDLS, CDR2 YYNGEE. This CDR3 is built from 14 residues. The CDR3 DNA follows: TGTGCCAGCAGCCCTAGCGGGAGAGGCAATGAGCAGTTCTTC. As protein: CASSPSGRGNEQFF. The complete variable domain, with remaining parts taken from reference TRBV9 and TRBJ2-1, reads DSGVTQTPKHLITATGQRVTLRCSPRSGDLSVYWYQQSLDQGLQFLIQYYNGEERAKGNILERFSAQQFPDLHSELNLSSLELGDSALYFCASSPSGRGNEQFFGPGTRLTVL.

The chain joins TRBV30 to TRBJ1-1; no clear D gene. CDR1 is GTSNPN, CDR2 SVGIG, per germline (reference sequence). This CDR3 comprises 12 residues. V shed 3 bases and J shed 7 bases, with 12 bases lying between them. The CDR3 DNA is TGTGCCTGGAGCCCTCGAGGTAATGAAGCTTTCTTT. Protein product: CAWSPRGNEAFF.

This clone was found a few times. The chain employs TRBV6-8 and TRBJ2-7; a possible D gene is TRBD2 (6 bases). The V and J ends lost 5 bases and 0 bases respectively, with 20 bases between them. This CDR3 has 17 amino acids. Germline V gene lookup returns CDR1 MNHGY and CDR2 SAAAGT. The CDR3 here is CASSVPVRGPSSYEQYF. The CDR3 DNA follows: TGTGCCAGCAGTGTCCCGGTGCGGGGCCCGAGCTCCTACGAGCAGTACTTC.

The chain recombines TRBV28 with TRBJ2-6, with D unresolved. CDR1 is MDHEN, CDR2 SYDVKM, per germline. This CDR3 is built from 14 residues. V was clipped by 7 bases and J by 0 bases, with 7 bases between them. In nucleotides, the CDR3 is TGTGCCAGCACTTCGCACTCTGGGGCCAACGTCCTGACTTTC. Amino acid sequence: CASTSHSGANVLTF. Full variable domain (missing parts from reference TRBV28 and TRBJ2-6): DVKVTQSSRYLVKRTGEKVFLECVQDMDHENMFWYRQDPGLGLRLIYFSYDVKMKEKGDIPEGYSVSREKKERFSLILESASTNQTSMYLCASTSHSGANVLTFGAGSRLTVL.

The chain is built from TRBV6-8 and TRBJ1-4; 7 bases match TRBD1. V lost 5 bases and J lost 8; bases outside the gene matches: 11. This CDR3 has 15 amino acids. Germline V gives CDR1 MNHGY, CDR2 SAAAGT. CDR3 protein: CASSPTGVEEEKLFF. CDR3 nucleotide sequence: TGTGCCAGCAGTCCCACAGGGGTAGAAGAAGAAAAACTGTTTTTT.

The genes are TRBV2 and TRBJ1-4; 9 bases agree with TRBD1. This CDR3 comprises 16 residues. J was trimmed by 8 bases and V by 2 bases; bases with no gene match: 9. Per the germline V gene, CDR1 is SNHLY and CDR2 is FYNNEI. The CDR3 DNA is TGTGCCAGCAGTGAAACAGGGGGCTTCGGGAAAGAAAAACTGTTTTTT. It encodes CASSETGGFGKEKLFF.

The chain links TRBV11-3 to TRBJ1-1; D might be TRBD1 (6 bases). Germline V gene data show CDR1 as SGHNT and CDR2 as YENEEA. V was shortened by 7 bases and J by 2 bases, with 17 bases between the two germline ends. This CDR3 spans 15 amino acids. CDR3 amino acids: CASKIRQERNTEAFF. The DNA for the CDR3 is TGTGCCAGCAAGATCCGACAGGAAAGAAACACTGAAGCTTTCTTT.

This clone was detected only a few times. The chain recombines TRBV4-1 with TRBJ1-5; TRBD1 might be the D (5 bases). There are 15 residues in the CDR3. Germline V gene data show CDR1 as MGHRA and CDR2 as YSYEKL. Trimming left V 7 bases short and J 1 base short, with 14 bases between. The CDR3 DNA reads as TGCGCCAGCAACACGGGGGGAGGAAGCAATCAGCCCCAGCATTTT. It yields the protein CASNTGGGSNQPQHF.

The chain joins TRBV23-1 to TRBJ1-5, with D possibly matching TRBD1 (5 bases). Being an ORF, TRBV23-1 has a function that is uncertain. Trimming shortened V by 0 bases and J by 15 bases, and 21 bases separated the two germline ends. The CDR3 extends over 15 amino acids. CDR3: CASSQSGTGRICLHF. CDR3 nucleotides: TGCGCCAGCAGTCAATCCGGGACCGGTCGGATCTGTCTGCATTTT.

V is TRBV5-1 and J is TRBJ2-1, with a possible D match to TRBD2 (5 bases). The CDR3 extends over 15 amino acids. In germline, CDR1 is SGHRS, CDR2 YFSETQ. The V end was cut by 6 bases, the J end by 3 bases, with 16 bases between. CDR3 nucleotides: TGCGCCAGCACCCCCGGCGGGTCCGGCTACAATGAGCAGTTCTTC. Residues: CASTPGGSGYNEQFF.

The V call is TRBV28, the J call TRBJ1-3; D is uncertain. Germline CDR1 MDHEN, CDR2 SYDVKM. This CDR3 region has 14 residues. V lost 3 bases and J lost 4, with 10 bases in between. In nucleotides, the CDR3 is TGTGCCAGCAGTTTTTCTAGGGCCGGAAACACCATATATTTT. Protein sequence: CASSFSRAGNTIYF.

This clone is categorized as medium-sized. The rearrangement uses TRBV9 and TRBJ2-1; weak D call: TRBD1 (5 bases). This CDR3 spans 14 amino acids. V dropped 0 bases and J dropped 7 bases, with 11 bases sitting between them. The germline CDR1 and CDR2 sequences are SGDLS and YYNGEE. CDR3 DNA: TGTGCCAGCAGCGTAGGGGGCGCTTGGAATGAGCAGTTCTTC. This codes for CASSVGGAWNEQFF.